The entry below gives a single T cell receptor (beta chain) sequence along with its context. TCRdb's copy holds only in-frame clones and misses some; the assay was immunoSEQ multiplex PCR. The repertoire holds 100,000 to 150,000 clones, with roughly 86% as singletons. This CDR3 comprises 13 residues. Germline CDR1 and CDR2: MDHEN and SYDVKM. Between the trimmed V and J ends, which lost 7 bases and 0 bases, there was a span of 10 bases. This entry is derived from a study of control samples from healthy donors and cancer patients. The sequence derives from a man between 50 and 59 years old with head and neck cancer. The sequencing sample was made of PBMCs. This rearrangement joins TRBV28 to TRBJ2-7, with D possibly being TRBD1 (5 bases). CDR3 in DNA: TGTGCCAGCACCAGGGCCATCTCCTACGAGCAGTACTTC. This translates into CASTRAISYEQYF.